The entry below gives a single T cell receptor (beta chain) sequence along with its context. The same CDR3 also results from other DNA sequences found in this sample. The V and J ends lost 2 bases and 4 bases respectively, with 6 bases between them. Germline assignment: CDR1 ENHRY and CDR2 SYGVKD. This CDR3 is 12 amino acids long. The sample originates from a study of blood T cell repertoires in COVID-19. This table comes from immunoSEQ multiplex PCR, and its TCRdb copy is limited to in-frame clones, with some not included. This sample has around 380,000 clones; approximately 89% occur once, and the top ten carry 1% to 1.5%.

The sequence was obtained from a man aged 25 to 40 who had recovered from COVID-19. Sequencing input: PBMCs or T cells enriched from blood (not recorded which). This rearrangement joins TRBV10-3 to TRBJ2-7, with D perhaps TRBD1 (5 bases). CDR3 protein: CAISEQGYEQYF. CDR3 in DNA: TGTGCCATCAGTGAGCAGGGTTACGAGCAGTACTTC.